These 13 T cell receptor beta chains originate from one sample sequenced in a study of identifying expanded T cells in peripheral blood. Sequencing was performed with immunoSEQ multiplex PCR; in TCRdb, only in-frame clones are kept and a portion is missing. The sample has over 85,000 clones; 88% are singletons. The sequenced material came from blood. Source of these receptors: a person aged 18 to 69 in good health.

This clone was detected many times. The gene calls are TRBV7-2 and TRBJ1-5; 8 bases map to TRBD1. V lost 5 bases and J lost 9; bases outside the gene matches: 12. Germline CDR1 and CDR2: SGHTA and FQGNSA. The CDR3 covers 15 residues. CDR3 sequence: CASSLNGQGNLPQHF. The CDR3 DNA sequence: TGTGCCAGCAGCCTAAACGGACAGGGTAACCTGCCCCAGCATTTT.

The chain couples TRBV5-1 to TRBJ2-3; 10 bases agree with TRBD2. Losses at the gene ends were 4 bases for V and 0 bases for J; bases not matched to a gene: 5. The CDR3 loop spans 16 amino acids. From germline, CDR1 is SGHRS and CDR2 YFSETQ. The CDR3 sequence: CASSISTSGSTDTQYF. In DNA, the CDR3 is TGCGCCAGCAGCATCTCGACTAGCGGGAGCACAGATACGCAGTATTTT.

The rearrangement joins TRBV18 to TRBJ2-2, with D hard to call. Trimming stripped 0 bases from V and 4 bases from J, with 9 bases between. The length of the CDR3 is 15 residues. Germline V gene data show CDR1 as KGHSH and CDR2 as LQKENI. The CDR3, as DNA: TGTGCCAGCTCACCACCGGGCCCCGCCACCGGGGAGCTGTTTTTT. Translating gives CASSPPGPATGELFF.

The V and J genes are TRBV18 and TRBJ2-1; the match to TRBD1 covers 9 bases. Per the germline V gene, CDR1 is KGHSH and CDR2 is LQKENI. The trim removed 6 bases at V and 6 bases at J, leaving 12 bases unmatched. This CDR3 spans 16 amino acids. The CDR3 spells CASSPTGQGSVNEQFF. CDR3 DNA sequence: TGTGCCAGCTCCCCCACGGGACAGGGATCGGTCAATGAGCAGTTCTTC. The entire variable domain, with the rest obtained from reference TRBV18 and TRBJ2-1, is as follows: NAGVMQNPRHLVRRRGQEARLRCSPMKGHSHVYWYRQLPEEGLKFMVYLQKENIIDESGMPKERFSAEFPKEGPSILRIQQVVRGDSAAYFCASSPTGQGSVNEQFFGPGTRLTVL.

The chain has TRBV18 and TRBJ2-7, with TRBD1 as a possible D gene (5 bases). Trimming pared 2 bases from V and 1 base from J, leaving 12 bases between. Germline V gene lookup returns CDR1 KGHSH and CDR2 LQKENI. The CDR3 spans 15 residues. CDR3: CASSPSAGQSYEQYF. CDR3 in DNA: TGTGCCAGCTCACCAAGCGCAGGGCAATCCTACGAGCAGTACTTC.

This chain uses TRBV28 with TRBJ2-7; 14 positions agree with TRBD2. V was clipped by 8 bases and J by 7 bases; unmatched bases: 10. The V gene's germline CDR1 is MDHEN and CDR2 SYDVKM. This CDR3 has 15 amino acids. The CDR3: CASGTSGSRVYEQYF. The CDR3 DNA sequence: TGTGCCAGCGGGACTAGCGGGAGTCGGGTGTATGAGCAGTACTTC.

This chain uses TRBV6-1 with TRBJ1-5; the match to TRBD1 covers 7 bases. This CDR3 is 14 amino acids long. Trimming took 8 bases from V and 8 from J; bases not matched to a gene: 12. From germline, CDR1 is MNHNS and CDR2 SASEGT. CDR3 sequence reads: CASRGTETIKPQHF. The CDR3 coding sequence is TGTGCCAGCCGCGGGACAGAGACAATCAAGCCCCAGCATTTT.

The rearrangement uses TRBV27 and TRBJ2-3; 8 bases match TRBD2. This CDR3 has 15 residues. Germline V gives CDR1 MNHEY, CDR2 SMNVEV (reference sequence). V lost 8 bases, J lost 2 bases, and 9 bases stayed unmatched. CDR3 in DNA: TGTGCCAGCGGACCCGGGACTAGTGTCACAGATACGCAGTATTTT. It codes for CASGPGTSVTDTQYF.

This rearrangement joins TRBV2 to TRBJ1-1; the match to TRBD1 covers 7 bases. The junction had 6 bases not matched to a gene; V was cut back by 2 bases and J by 3 bases. Germline V lookup: CDR1 SNHLY, CDR2 FYNNEI. This CDR3 comprises 15 residues. CDR3 protein: CASSEPDRSDTEAFF. The CDR3 region has the DNA TGTGCCAGCAGTGAACCGGACAGGTCGGACACTGAAGCTTTCTTT.

This chain links TRBV7-9 with TRBJ2-1; 9 nucleotides align to TRBD2. The germline V gene encodes CDR1 SEHNR and CDR2 FQNEAQ (reference sequence). The length of the CDR3 is 16 residues. V lost 5 bases and J lost 6; bases outside the gene matches: 11. The CDR3 loop is CASSPVAGGPGNEQFF. CDR3 DNA: TGTGCCAGCAGCCCGGTTGCGGGGGGGCCTGGCAATGAGCAGTTCTTC.

This clone was observed a single time. This chain joins TRBV6-1 and TRBJ2-1; TRBD2 aligns across 7 bases. The CDR3 totals 13 residues. J was trimmed by 8 bases and V by 3 bases; bases with no gene match: 4. CDR1 is MNHNS and CDR2 is SASEGT in the germline V gene. For the CDR3, the DNA is TGTGCCAGCAGTGAGGCGGGAGACGATGAGCAGTTCTTC. Amino acid sequence: CASSEAGDDEQFF.

The chain employs TRBV27 and TRBJ2-2; TRBD2 aligns across 13 bases. Germline V gives CDR1 MNHEY, CDR2 SMNVEV (reference sequence). This CDR3 is built from 20 residues. After removal of 0 bases from V and 8 bases from J, the junction contained 15 bases not matched to a gene. CDR3 in amino acids: CASSLSRRTSGGDTPGELFF. In DNA form, the CDR3 reads TGTGCCAGCAGTTTATCCCGCCGGACTAGCGGGGGCGATACCCCGGGGGAGCTGTTTTTT.

This clone came up once. The chain has TRBV5-4 and TRBJ1-3; no clear D. CDR3 size: 12 residues. Germline V CDR1 and CDR2: SGHNT, YYREEE (reference sequence). Between the trimmed V and J ends, which lost 4 bases and 2 bases, there was a span of 4 bases. The CDR3 nucleotides read TGTGCCAGCAGCCAGCCTGGAAACACCATATATTTT. It encodes CASSQPGNTIYF.